This TCR beta chain derives from a study of CD8+CD57+ T cells in acquired aplastic anemia. Whole-study findings and limits: Patients had roughly 30 CD8+ CDR3 sequences in common with controls (the shared set).

The CDR3 consists of 12 residues. The germline V gene encodes CDR1 SQVTM and CDR2 ANQGSEA. Trimming cost V 6 bases and J 4 bases, with 12 bases left between them. Patients chosen for sequencing had shown CD8+CD57+ cell expansion by flow cytometry. Prior therapy had not been administered to any patient at the time of blood sampling. Genomic DNA templated the TCR beta VDJ and CDR3 profiling. TCRdb reanalysed the reads using MiXCR and keeps one entry per CDR3 protein. The data contain about half a million distinct CDR3 sequences, roughly a third of them seen just once; the ten biggest clones take up around 0.82%. Concerning this clonotype: The antigen is unknown.

This chain connects TRBV29-1 to TRBJ1-2; tentatively, D is TRBD1 (6 bases). The source of this sequence is a human donor with aplastic anemia. The specimen sequenced was sorted CD4+, CD8+, or CD8+CD57+ T cells (not recorded which) from PBMCs. The CDR3 spells CSVAGQSYGYTF. DNA of the CDR3: TGCAGCGTGGCGGGACAATCCTATGGCTACACCTTC. Based on the CDR3 plus reference TRBV29-1 and TRBJ1-2, the full variable domain is SAVISQKPSRDICQRGTSLTIQCQVDSQVTMMFWYRQQPGQSLTLIATANQGSEATYESGFVIDKFPISRPNLTFSTLTVSNMSPEDSSIYLCSVAGQSYGYTFGSGTRLTVV.